These T cell receptor beta chains were read from a single sample in a study of T-cell reconstitution after alpha-beta-depleted transplantation in children. TCRdb passed the PCR reads through MiXCR, listing each CDR3 protein once. The sample holds 200,000 or so distinct CDR3 sequences, approximately 8% seen once. Specimen: PBMCs, mostly from graft donor cells, collected 360 days after TCRalphabeta/CD19-depleted stem cell transplant. These receptors were obtained from a male patient between 2 and 15 years old who had a stem cell transplant for acute myeloid leukemia, so the T cells may come from the graft donor. CDR3s include the opening cysteine and the closing phenylalanine or tryptophan. The D gene is left open where the match is weak. Clone sizes are given selectively: once, few, many, or a class where the clone is expanded.

v_call	j_call	d_call	clone_size	cdr3_aa	cdr3_nt
TRBV12-3/TRBV12-4	TRBJ2-2	NA	few	CASSWEIPGELFF	TGTGCCAGCAGTTGGGAGATCCCCGGGGAGCTGTTTTTT
TRBV29-1	TRBJ1-5	NA	many	CSVEEGIGQPQHF	TGCAGCGTTGAAGAGGGGATCGGTCAGCCCCAGCATTTT
TRBV20-1	TRBJ2-7	NA	many	CSARDKGASGYEQYF	TGCAGTGCTAGAGATAAGGGGGCTAGCGGGTACGAGCAGTACTTC
TRBV20-1	TRBJ1-5	TRBD1	NA	CSARGDSTGAQHF	TGCAGTGCTAGAGGGGACTCAACAGGGGCCCAGCATTTT
TRBV5-1	TRBJ2-2	TRBD2	many	CASRSGTTVPGELFF	TGCGCCAGCAGATCCGGGACTACGGTACCGGGGGAGCTGTTTTTT
TRBV29-1	TRBJ2-1	NA	NA	CSDAQLRQGAYNEQFF	TGCAGCGATGCCCAACTGAGGCAGGGAGCCTACAATGAGCAGTTCTTC
TRBV12-3/TRBV12-4	TRBJ1-2	NA	many	CASIIPYYGYTF	TGTGCCAGCATAATCCCCTACTATGGCTACACCTTC
TRBV20-1	TRBJ2-1	NA	NA	CSARDWTRLNEQFF	TGCAGTGCTAGAGATTGGACCCGTCTCAATGAGCAGTTCTTC
TRBV12-3/TRBV12-4	TRBJ2-3	TRBD2	many	CASSFGGSRTDTQYF	TGTGCCAGCAGTTTTGGCGGGAGCAGGACAGATACGCAGTATTTT
TRBV24-1	TRBJ2-3	NA	NA	CATSDHRDLTDTQYF	TGTGCCACCAGTGACCACCGGGACCTCACAGATACGCAGTATTTT
TRBV20-1	TRBJ1-6	TRBD1	many	CSASTGERNSPLHF	TGCAGTGCGAGCACAGGGGAGCGAAATTCACCCCTCCACTTT
TRBV20-1	TRBJ2-1	TRBD2	NA	CSGSGGAKYNEQFF	TGCAGTGGGAGCGGGGGGGCAAAATACAATGAGCAGTTCTTC
TRBV7-2	TRBJ2-7	TRBD1	NA	CASSLGGTGSQYF	TGTGCCAGCAGCTTAGGGGGGACAGGGAGCCAGTACTTC
TRBV6-5	TRBJ2-5	NA	NA	CASSYGQGHQETQYF	TGTGCCAGCAGTTACGGGCAGGGCCACCAAGAGACCCAGTACTTC
TRBV25-1	TRBJ2-3	NA	many	CASSERTGQGDTQYF	TGTGCCAGCAGTGAACGAACAGGGCAAGGAGATACGCAGTATTTT
TRBV20-1	TRBJ2-3	NA	few	CSVPDTFTDTQYF	TGCAGTGTCCCGGACACGTTCACAGATACGCAGTATTTT
TRBV20-1	TRBJ2-3	NA	many	CSAQADTQYF	TGCAGTGCCCAGGCGGATACGCAGTATTTT
TRBV24-1	TRBJ2-3	NA	few	CATSDLGGDTQYF	TGTGCCACCAGTGATTTAGGAGGAGATACGCAGTATTTT
TRBV12-3/TRBV12-4	TRBJ1-1	NA	many	CASSTLLGNTEAFF	TGTGCCAGCAGCACCCTTCTAGGGAACACTGAAGCTTTCTTT
TRBV7-2	TRBJ1-5	NA	few	CASSSLPGQHSNQPQHF	TGTGCCAGCAGCTCGCTCCCCGGACAGCATAGCAATCAGCCCCAGCATTTT
TRBV7-9	TRBJ2-7	NA	few	CASSFYDLGYEQYF	TGTGCCAGCAGCTTTTACGACCTGGGCTACGAGCAGTACTTC
TRBV6-5	TRBJ1-1	NA	NA	CASSYWPRCNTEAFF	TGTGCCAGCAGTTACTGGCCCAGGTGTAACACTGAAGCTTTCTTT
TRBV12-3/TRBV12-4	TRBJ2-7	NA	NA	CASSGTDHAGYEQYF	TGTGCCAGCAGTGGGACGGATCACGCTGGCTACGAGCAGTACTTC
TRBV20-1	TRBJ1-2	TRBD1	many	CSAARGQAFYGYTF	TGCAGTGCCGCTCGGGGACAGGCTTTCTATGGCTACACCTTC
TRBV7-7	TRBJ2-2	TRBD1	few	CAGRDRGTGELFF	TGTGCTGGAAGGGACAGGGGAACCGGGGAGCTGTTTTTT
TRBV24-1	TRBJ2-1	TRBD2	few	CATSDGSGRANNEQFF	TGTGCCACCAGTGATGGAAGCGGGAGGGCCAACAATGAGCAGTTCTTC
TRBV12-3/TRBV12-4	TRBJ2-4	NA	few	CASSFGGQENIQYF	TGTGCCAGCAGTTTTGGTGGGCAGGAGAACATTCAGTACTTC
TRBV11-1	TRBJ2-3	TRBD2	few	CASSPAWREGLDTQYF	TGTGCCAGCAGCCCTGCGTGGCGGGAGGGATTAGATACGCAGTATTTT
TRBV18	TRBJ1-5	NA	NA	CASSGSGTFSNQPQRF	TGTGCCAGCTCAGGATCCGGGACGTTTAGCAATCAGCCCCAGCGTTTT
TRBV21-1	TRBJ2-7	NA	few	CASSTPSSWRDEQYF	TGTGCCAGCAGCACACCTTCAAGTTGGCGGGACGAGCAGTACTTC
TRBV29-1	TRBJ1-4	NA	NA	CSVGEGGGKLFF	TGCAGCGTTGGTGAAGGGGGGGGAAAACTGTTTTTT
TRBV7-9	TRBJ2-1	NA	few	CASSLLPSLSYNEQFF	TGTGCCAGCAGCTTATTACCTTCCCTCTCCTACAATGAGCAGTTCTTC
TRBV12-3/TRBV12-4	TRBJ2-4	NA	many	CASSLRDTRPKNIQYF	TGTGCCAGCAGTCTACGGGACACCCGACCCAAAAACATTCAGTACTTC
TRBV5-1	TRBJ2-1	TRBD2	few	CASSPRLAGSYNEQFF	TGCGCCAGCAGCCCCAGACTAGCGGGATCCTACAATGAGCAGTTCTTC
TRBV3-1	TRBJ2-1	NA	NA	CASSQESRGVWANQHNEQFF	TGTGCCAGCAGCCAAGAGAGCAGGGGGGTTTGGGCTAACCAGCACAATGAGCAGTTCTTC
TRBV20-1	TRBJ1-6	NA	few	CSAREASVAFSYNSPLHF	TGCAGTGCTAGAGAAGCCTCCGTAGCCTTCTCCTATAATTCACCCCTCCACTTT
TRBV20-1	TRBJ2-1	NA	many	CSGYQGRLGEQFF	TGCAGTGGGTACCAGGGACGGTTGGGCGAGCAGTTCTTC
TRBV6-1	TRBJ1-2	TRBD1	many	CASSKNRGDYGYTF	TGTGCCAGCAGTAAAAACAGGGGTGACTATGGCTACACCTTC
TRBV24-1	TRBJ2-1	NA	NA	CATSDPPTGGKGWGEQFF	TGTGCCACCAGTGATCCTCCCACTGGCGGGAAAGGGTGGGGTGAGCAGTTCTTC
TRBV7-8	TRBJ2-1	TRBD2	few	CASNLRSGGNNEQFF	TGTGCCAGCAACCTACGTAGCGGGGGCAACAATGAGCAGTTCTTC
TRBV5-4	TRBJ2-2	TRBD2	NA	CASSFESGRRDTGELFF	TGTGCCAGCAGCTTTGAGAGCGGGAGGCGGGACACCGGGGAGCTGTTTTTT
TRBV6-2/TRBV6-3	TRBJ2-5	TRBD2	NA	CASFPTGRLAGVGETQYF	TGTGCCAGTTTCCCTACGGGAAGACTAGCGGGAGTCGGGGAGACCCAGTACTTC
TRBV5-1	TRBJ1-5	NA	many	CASSLDGNQPQHF	TGCGCCAGCAGCTTGGATGGTAATCAGCCCCAGCATTTT
TRBV29-1	TRBJ1-1	NA	many	CSAGRVNTEAFF	TGCAGCGCAGGACGGGTGAACACTGAAGCTTTCTTT
TRBV7-8	TRBJ1-1	NA	few	CASSLGGRILITEAFF	TGTGCCAGCAGCTTAGGGGGCCGGATTCTCATCACTGAAGCTTTCTTT
TRBV4-3	TRBJ1-1	NA	NA	CASSQESYTEAFF	TGCGCCAGCAGCCAAGAATCCTACACTGAAGCTTTCTTT
TRBV12-3/TRBV12-4	TRBJ1-5	NA	NA	CASSLETAVPQHF	TGTGCCAGCAGTTTAGAGACAGCGGTGCCCCAGCATTTT